The clone carrying this T cell receptor (beta chain) was detected many times. Antigen: not known. The data were taken from a study of T cells in Graves' hyperthyroidism and ophthalmopathy. The overall study: Initial diagnosis, before any treatment, was when peripheral blood was collected. Study observations and caveats: Model predictions of ophthalmopathy came a median around 6.5 months before onset. Among clonotypes expanded in thyroid above 0.001, most were also found in blood. Stable hyperthyroidism was told apart from ophthalmopathy by a model built on 13 V-J features.

Amplification of TCR beta CDR3 regions was performed using RNA transcripts as template. The HTBI primer set was used in a first-round RT-PCR of the TCR CDR3. TCRdb analysed the multiplex PCR reads with MiXCR anew, one entry per CDR3 protein. The sample yields 350,000 to 450,000 distinct CDR3 sequences, about 14% seen once. V lost 6 bases, J lost 7 bases, and 19 bases lay in between. The CDR3 has 14 residues. This clonotype was obtained from a man in his fifties with Graves' ophthalmopathy. The sample comprised blood. This sequence joins TRBV12-3 or TRBV12-4 and TRBJ2-7; no reliable D call. CDR3 nucleotides: TGTGCCAGCAGAAGGGATGGTCCCTCTCGAGAGCAGTACTTC. It encodes CASRRDGPSREQYF.